This TCR beta chain was profiled in a study of cytomegalovirus exposure and HLA in healthy donors. The study, taken as a whole, reports: TCR beta sequences numbering under 20,000 were associated with HLA alleles at 0.05 false discovery rate in a later analysis. Most TCR beta V segments were productive about 87% or about 30% of the time in an earlier analysis. Overall, roughly 160 TCR beta chains were annotated as cytomegalovirus-associated.

This CDR3 comprises 16 residues. Germline V gives CDR1 SGDLS, CDR2 YYNGEE. Trimming cost V 0 bases and J 0 bases, with 9 bases left between them. In the case of this clone: Its specificity is unknown.

60 Vbeta and 13 Jbeta primers were used in PCR. Original methodology: Later work found tens of millions of unique TCR beta chains, with some 11 million shared. The assay was immunoSEQ multiplex PCR, and TCRdb's table has in-frame clones only and misses some. From that table come the V and J calls and clone size; the DNA was used to work out D and trimming. The sample carries roughly 150,000 clones, roughly 80% recorded once. This chain connects TRBV9 to TRBJ1-4; D remains unclear. The sequencing input was PBMCs. The receptor was derived from a male donor in good health and CMV-seropositive. CDR3 loop: CASSVGAKATNEKLFF. The CDR3 bases are TGTGCCAGCAGCGTAGGGGCAAAGGCAACTAATGAAAAACTGTTTTTT.